What follows are 12 T cell receptor beta chains derived from one specimen sequenced in a study of shared clonotypes between healthy human individuals. Data came from immunoSEQ multiplex PCR; TCRdb stores just in-frame clones and leaves some out. This sample has some 1 million clones; under 80% occur once, and the top ten carry about 1.5%. Sequencing was done on a sample of memory CD4+ T cells sorted from blood. Subset here: CD45RA-negative fraction. The receptors were gathered from a man aged 18 to 29 in good health.

The chain uses TRBV11-2 and TRBJ1-2; possibly TRBD1 for D (5 bases). Germline loops: CDR1 SGHAT, CDR2 FQNNGV. V lost 5 bases and J lost 2, with 9 bases in between. The CDR3 runs to 13 residues. The CDR3 sequence: CASSQQENYGYTF. The CDR3 DNA reads TGTGCCAGCAGCCAACAGGAAAACTATGGCTACACCTTC.

V and J are TRBV5-1 and TRBJ1-1, with D maybe TRBD1 (6 bases). This CDR3 is built from 13 residues. The V end was cut by 5 bases, the J end by 3 bases, with 11 bases between. The germline V gene encodes CDR1 SGHRS and CDR2 YFSETQ. CDR3 loop: CASRGQTYTEAFF. DNA for the CDR3: TGCGCCAGCAGAGGACAGACGTACACTGAAGCTTTCTTT.

The CDR3 spells CASSLGTGVAYEQYF. The CDR3 DNA follows: TGTGCCAGTAGCCTCGGGACAGGGGTGGCCTACGAGCAGTACTTC. The chain combines TRBV19 with TRBJ2-7, with 10 positions matching TRBD1. Germline values: CDR1 LNHDA, CDR2 SQIVND (reference sequence). Germline trimming cut 6 bases from V and 2 bases from J; bases unmatched to any gene: 7. The CDR3 has 15 amino acids.

This clone came up a few times. V and J are TRBV5-1 and TRBJ1-6, with unresolved D. The CDR3 spans 16 residues. The V end was cut by 1 base, the J end by 6 bases, with 14 bases between. Germline-derived CDR1 and CDR2 are SGHRS and YFSETQ. The CDR3 is CASSLFGEEINSPLHF. CDR3 DNA sequence: TGCGCCAGCAGCTTGTTCGGGGAGGAGATTAATTCACCCCTCCACTTT.

The CDR3 DNA follows: TGTGCCAGCAGCGTAGCCTCAACTAATGAAAAACTGTTTTTT. Translated, it gives CASSVASTNEKLFF. The genes are TRBV9 and TRBJ1-4; D gene uncertain. CDR1 SGDLS and CDR2 YYNGEE come from the germline V gene. This CDR3 has 14 amino acids. Trimming took 0 bases from V and 0 from J, leaving 3 bases between them.

V and J are TRBV7-2 and TRBJ2-2; TRBD2 aligns across 7 bases. The CDR3 has 14 amino acids. V trimming: 3 bases; J trimming: 4 bases; junction bases outside the gene matches: 2. Germline V CDR1 and CDR2: SGHTA, FQGNSA. CDR3 residues: CASSLGLSTGELFF. For the CDR3, the DNA is TGTGCCAGCAGCTTGGGACTAAGCACCGGGGAGCTGTTTTTT. Looking up the rest from reference TRBV7-2 and TRBJ2-2 gives the full variable domain: GAGVSQSPSNKVTEKGKDVELRCDPISGHTALYWYRQSLGQGLEFLIYFQGNSAPDKSGLPSDRFSAERTGGSVSTLTIQRTQQEDSAVYLCASSLGLSTGELFFGEGSRLTVL.

The chain couples TRBV10-1 to TRBJ2-3; 7 bases agree with TRBD1. This CDR3 contains 14 residues. Germline trimming cut 6 bases from V and 2 bases from J; bases unmatched to any gene: 5. CDR1 and CDR2 (germline): WNHNN, SYGVQD (reference sequence). The DNA of the CDR3 is TGCGCCAGCAGCCGGGACAGTATCACAGATACGCAGTATTTT. Translating it yields CASSRDSITDTQYF.

V usage is TRBV7-8 and J usage is TRBJ2-6; 7 bases are shared with TRBD2. The length of the CDR3 is 18 residues. CDR1 SGHVS and CDR2 FQNEAQ come from the germline V gene. V was clipped by 5 bases and J by 0 bases; unmatched bases: 10. The CDR3 DNA reads TGTGCCAGCAGCCTAATGTCTAGCGGTTCCTCTGGGGCCAACGTCCTGACTTTC. This translates into CASSLMSSGSSGANVLTF.

V is TRBV29-1 and J is TRBJ1-2, with 9 nucleotides matching TRBD1. CDR3 length: 15 amino acids. In germline, CDR1 is SQVTM, CDR2 ANQGSEA. V shed 0 bases and J 7 bases; nucleotides not matched to a gene: 9. The CDR3 sequence: CSVEEIGTGRFGYTF. The CDR3 DNA reads TGCAGCGTTGAAGAGATTGGGACAGGGCGTTTTGGCTACACCTTC.

This clone was found a few times. The chain carries TRBV11-2 and TRBJ1-4, with 8 positions matching TRBD1. The CDR3 consists of 15 residues. From germline, CDR1 is SGHAT and CDR2 FQNNGV. Unmatched junction bases numbered 17, after V lost 5 bases and J lost 15 bases. CDR3 loop: CASSPTGAAAGTVFF. For the CDR3, the DNA is TGTGCCAGCAGCCCGACAGGGGCCGCCGCAGGAACTGTGTTTTTT. Based on the CDR3 plus reference TRBV11-2 and TRBJ1-4, the full variable domain is EAGVAQSPRYKIIEKRQSVAFWCNPISGHATLYWYQQILGQGPKLLIQFQNNGVVDDSQLPKDRFSAERLKGVDSTLKIQPAKLEDSAVYLCASSPTGAAAGTVFFGSGTQLSVL.

The rearrangement joins TRBV30 to TRBJ2-1; a possible D gene is TRBD2 (6 bases). The germline CDR1 and CDR2 sequences are GTSNPN and SVGIG (reference sequence). V shed 2 bases and J shed 1 base, with 15 bases lying between them. The CDR3 spans 16 residues. DNA for the CDR3: TGTGCCTGGAGTCGGGGGAAGGGAGGATCCTACAATGAGCAGTTCTTC. Residues: CAWSRGKGGSYNEQFF.

The J gene is TRBJ1-1, the V gene TRBV5-6; no firm D call. V lost 1 base, J lost 9 bases, and 13 bases lay in between. Germline assignment: CDR1 SGHDT and CDR2 YYEEEE. The CDR3 spans 13 residues. The CDR3 protein is CASSLRRTGQAFF. CDR3 nucleotides: TGTGCCAGCAGCTTGAGGAGAACCGGGCAAGCTTTCTTT.